This entry is about one TCR beta chain. The sample contains more than one DNA sequence encoding this CDR3. Using immunoSEQ multiplex PCR, the repertoire was profiled, and TCRdb retains in-frame clones only, with some absent. This sample has 260,000 or so clones, with 82% found just once. The data were obtained in a study of blood T cell repertoires in COVID-19. Study at large: Sites across the United States, Italy and Spain contributed samples from acute and convalescent COVID-19. From T cells, B-cell-depleted T cells, or PBMCs came the material, which was cDNA or gDNA.

The ends lost 0 bases at V and 1 base at J; junction bases unmatched: 0. The CDR3 runs to 15 residues. Germline lookup yields CDR1 SGHRS and CDR2 YFSETQ. Sequencing used peripheral blood. The receptor was derived from a woman in her sixties or seventies with acute or convalescent COVID-19. The chain recombines TRBV5-1 with TRBJ2-3, with 9 bases matching TRBD1. CDR3: CASSLGTGGTDTQYF. CDR3 in DNA: TGCGCCAGCAGCTTGGGGACAGGGGGCACAGATACGCAGTATTTT. The complete variable domain, with remaining parts taken from reference TRBV5-1 and TRBJ2-3, reads KAGVTQTPRYLIKTRGQQVTLSCSPISGHRSVSWYQQTPGQGLQFLFEYFSETQRNKGNFPGRFSGRQFSNSRSEMNVSTLELGDSALYLCASSLGTGGTDTQYFGPGTRLTVL.